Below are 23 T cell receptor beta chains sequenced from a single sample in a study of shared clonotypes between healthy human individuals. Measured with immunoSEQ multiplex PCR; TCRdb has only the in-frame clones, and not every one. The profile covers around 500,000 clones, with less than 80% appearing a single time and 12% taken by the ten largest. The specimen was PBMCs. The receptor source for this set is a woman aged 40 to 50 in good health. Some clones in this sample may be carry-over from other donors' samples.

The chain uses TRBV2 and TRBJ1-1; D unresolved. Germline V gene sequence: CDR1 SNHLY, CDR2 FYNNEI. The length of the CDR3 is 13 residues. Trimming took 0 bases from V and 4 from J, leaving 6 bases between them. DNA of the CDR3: TGTGCCAGCAGTGAAGCAGTTTCCACTGAAGCTTTCTTT. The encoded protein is CASSEAVSTEAFF.

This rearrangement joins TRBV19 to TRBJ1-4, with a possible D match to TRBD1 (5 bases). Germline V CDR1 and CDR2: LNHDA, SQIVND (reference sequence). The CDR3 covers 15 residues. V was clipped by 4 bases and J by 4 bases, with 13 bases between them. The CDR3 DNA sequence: TGTGCCAGTAGTACTGCCCAGGGTTTTAATGAAAAACTGTTTTTT. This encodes CASSTAQGFNEKLFF.

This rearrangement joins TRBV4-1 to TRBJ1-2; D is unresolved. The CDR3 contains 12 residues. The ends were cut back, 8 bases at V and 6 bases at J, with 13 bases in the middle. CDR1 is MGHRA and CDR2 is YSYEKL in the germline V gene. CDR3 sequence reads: CASGTSSNGYTF. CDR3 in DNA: TGCGCCAGCGGCACCTCCTCAAATGGCTACACCTTC.

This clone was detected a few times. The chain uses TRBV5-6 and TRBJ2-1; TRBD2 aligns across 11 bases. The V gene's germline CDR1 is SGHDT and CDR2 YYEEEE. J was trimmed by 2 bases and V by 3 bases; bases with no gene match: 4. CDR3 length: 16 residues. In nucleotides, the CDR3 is TGTGCCAGCAGCTCCGGGACTAGCGGACCCTACAATGAGCAGTTCTTC. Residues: CASSSGTSGPYNEQFF.

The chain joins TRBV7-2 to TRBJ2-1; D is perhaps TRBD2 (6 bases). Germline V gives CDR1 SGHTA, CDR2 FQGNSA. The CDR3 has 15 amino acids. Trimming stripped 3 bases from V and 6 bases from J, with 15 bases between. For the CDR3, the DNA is TGTGCCAGCAGCTTCCGGGACTCCAATTTCAATGAGCAGTTCTTC. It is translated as CASSFRDSNFNEQFF.

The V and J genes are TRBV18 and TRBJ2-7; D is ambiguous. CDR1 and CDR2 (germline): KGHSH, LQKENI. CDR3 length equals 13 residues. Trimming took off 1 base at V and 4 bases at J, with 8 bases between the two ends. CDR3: CASSPQSLYEQYF. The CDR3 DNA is TGTGCCAGCTCACCACAATCCCTTTACGAGCAGTACTTC.

CDR3 sequence (DNA): TGTGCCAGCAGCTCACTAAGGTGGCTAGCGGGAGATAATGAGCAGTTCTTC. It codes for CASSSLRWLAGDNEQFF. This chain joins TRBV5-6 and TRBJ2-1, with 10 bases identical to TRBD2. The germline V gene encodes CDR1 SGHDT and CDR2 YYEEEE. Trimming cost V 3 bases and J 7 bases; bases outside gene matches: 13. The CDR3 consists of 17 residues.

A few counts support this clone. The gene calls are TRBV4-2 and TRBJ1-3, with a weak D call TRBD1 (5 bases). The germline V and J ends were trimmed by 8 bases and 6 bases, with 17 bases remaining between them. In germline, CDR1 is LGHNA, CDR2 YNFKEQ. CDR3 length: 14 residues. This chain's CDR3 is CASRRSGIVNTIYF. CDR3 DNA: TGTGCCAGCCGCAGATCAGGGATAGTAAACACCATATATTTT.

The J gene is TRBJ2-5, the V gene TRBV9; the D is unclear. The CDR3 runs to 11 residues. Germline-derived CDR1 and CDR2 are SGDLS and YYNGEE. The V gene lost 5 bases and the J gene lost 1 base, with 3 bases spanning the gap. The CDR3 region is CASSLQETQYF. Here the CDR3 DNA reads TGTGCCAGCAGTCTCCAAGAGACCCAGTACTTC.

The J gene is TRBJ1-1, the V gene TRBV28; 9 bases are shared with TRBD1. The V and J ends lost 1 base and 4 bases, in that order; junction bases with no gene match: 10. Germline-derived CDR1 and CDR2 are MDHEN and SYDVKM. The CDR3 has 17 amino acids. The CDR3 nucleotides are TGTGCCAGCAGTTTATTAACAGGGGGCGCGGGTCCCACTGAAGCTTTCTTT. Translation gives CASSLLTGGAGPTEAFF.

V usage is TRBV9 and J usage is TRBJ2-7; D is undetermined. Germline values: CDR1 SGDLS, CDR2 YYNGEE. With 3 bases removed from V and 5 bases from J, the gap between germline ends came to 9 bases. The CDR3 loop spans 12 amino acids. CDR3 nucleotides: TGTGCCAGCAGCGGGAGTCGCGACGAGCAGTACTTC. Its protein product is CASSGSRDEQYF.

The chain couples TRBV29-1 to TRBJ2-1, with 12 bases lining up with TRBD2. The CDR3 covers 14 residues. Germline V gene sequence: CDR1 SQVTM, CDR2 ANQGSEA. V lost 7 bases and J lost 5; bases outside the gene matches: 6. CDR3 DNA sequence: TGCAGCGCCAGACTAGCGGGAGTTCACAATGAGCAGTTCTTC. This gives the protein CSARLAGVHNEQFF.

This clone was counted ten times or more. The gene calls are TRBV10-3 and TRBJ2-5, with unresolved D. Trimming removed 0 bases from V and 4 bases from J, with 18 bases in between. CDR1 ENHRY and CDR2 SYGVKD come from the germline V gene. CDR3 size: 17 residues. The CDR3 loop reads CAISESSYKLPRETQYF. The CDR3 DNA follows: TGTGCCATCAGTGAGTCCAGTTACAAACTACCTCGAGAGACCCAGTACTTC.

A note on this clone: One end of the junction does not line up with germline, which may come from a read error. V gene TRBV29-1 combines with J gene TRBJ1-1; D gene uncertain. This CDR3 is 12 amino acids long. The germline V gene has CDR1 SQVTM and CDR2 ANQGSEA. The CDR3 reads CGVLILNTEAFF. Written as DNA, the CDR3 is TGCGGCGTTCTAATCCTGAACACTGAAGCTTTCTTT.

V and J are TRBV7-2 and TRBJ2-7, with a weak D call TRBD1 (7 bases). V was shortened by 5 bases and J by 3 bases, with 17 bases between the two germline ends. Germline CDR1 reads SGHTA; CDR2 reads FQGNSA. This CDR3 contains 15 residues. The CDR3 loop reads CASSQGGRVDYEQYF. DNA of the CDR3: TGTGCCAGCAGCCAGGGGGGCAGGGTGGACTACGAGCAGTACTTC.

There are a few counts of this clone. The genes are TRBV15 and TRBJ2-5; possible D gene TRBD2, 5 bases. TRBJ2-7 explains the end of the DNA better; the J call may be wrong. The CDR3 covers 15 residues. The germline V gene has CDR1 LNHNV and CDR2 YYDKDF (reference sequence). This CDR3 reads CATSRDRSGRREQYF. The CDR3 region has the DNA TGTGCCACCAGCAGAGATCGAAGCGGTAGGCGCGAGCAGTACTTC.

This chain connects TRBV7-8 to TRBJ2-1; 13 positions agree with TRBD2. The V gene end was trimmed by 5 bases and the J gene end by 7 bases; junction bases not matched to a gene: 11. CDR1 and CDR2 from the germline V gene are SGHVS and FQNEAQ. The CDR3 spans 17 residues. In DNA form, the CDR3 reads TGTGCCAGCAGCAGGGTGACTAGCGGGAGGCCAGGTAATGAGCAGTTCTTC. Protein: CASSRVTSGRPGNEQFF.

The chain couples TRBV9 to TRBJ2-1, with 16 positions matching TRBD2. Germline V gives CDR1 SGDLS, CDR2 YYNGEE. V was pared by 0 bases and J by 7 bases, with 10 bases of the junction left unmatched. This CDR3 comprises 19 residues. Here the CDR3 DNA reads TGTGCCAGCAGCGTAGCCGGGACTAGCGGGAGGGCCCGGGGAAATGAGCAGTTCTTC. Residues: CASSVAGTSGRARGNEQFF.

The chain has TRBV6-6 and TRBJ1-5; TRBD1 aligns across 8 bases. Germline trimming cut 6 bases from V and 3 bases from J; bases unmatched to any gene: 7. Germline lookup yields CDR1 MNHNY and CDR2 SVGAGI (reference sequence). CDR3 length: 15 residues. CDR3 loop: CASRIDRGNNQPQHF. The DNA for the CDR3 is TGTGCCAGCAGGATCGACAGGGGAAACAATCAGCCCCAGCATTTT.

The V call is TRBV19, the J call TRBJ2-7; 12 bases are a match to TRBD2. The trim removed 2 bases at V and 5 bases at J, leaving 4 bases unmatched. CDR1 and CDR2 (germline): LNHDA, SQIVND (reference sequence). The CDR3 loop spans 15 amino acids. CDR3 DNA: TGTGCCAGTAGTATACCGGGACTAGCGGGTAACGAGCAGTACTTC. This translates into CASSIPGLAGNEQYF.

CDR3 in amino acids: CASRRDLGLVYQPQHF. Here the CDR3 DNA reads TGTGCAAGTCGCCGAGATTTGGGGCTTGTCTATCAGCCCCAGCATTTT. The J gene is TRBJ1-5, the V gene TRBV12-2; the table's D gene call, TRBD1, was not cross checked with the DNA. TRBV12-2 is annotated as a pseudogene. CDR3 size: 16 residues.

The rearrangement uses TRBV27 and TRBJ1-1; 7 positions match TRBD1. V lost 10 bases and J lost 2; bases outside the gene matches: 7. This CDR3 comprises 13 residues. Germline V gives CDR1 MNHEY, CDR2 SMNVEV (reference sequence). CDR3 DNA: TGTGCCAATCAGCCAGGGGGAAACACTGAAGCTTTCTTT. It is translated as CANQPGGNTEAFF.

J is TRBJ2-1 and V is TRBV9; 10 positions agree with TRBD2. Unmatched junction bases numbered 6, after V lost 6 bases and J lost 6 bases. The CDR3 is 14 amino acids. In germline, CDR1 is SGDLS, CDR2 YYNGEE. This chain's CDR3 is CASTGTSVGNEQFF. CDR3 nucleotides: TGTGCCAGCACGGGGACTAGCGTAGGCAATGAGCAGTTCTTC. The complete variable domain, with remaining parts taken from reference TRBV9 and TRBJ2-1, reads DSGVTQTPKHLITATGQRVTLRCSPRSGDLSVYWYQQSLDQGLQFLIQYYNGEERAKGNILERFSAQQFPDLHSELNLSSLELGDSALYFCASTGTSVGNEQFFGPGTRLTVL.